The clone carrying this T cell receptor (beta chain) was observed a handful of times. Antigen unknown. TCRdb independently ran MiXCR on the 5' RACE reads; one entry per CDR3 protein. Among 130,000 to 150,000 distinct CDR3 sequences, about 6% were seen once, and the ten largest hold under 2.5%. This specimen belongs to a study of T-cell memory formation after mild COVID-19. Study observations and caveats: Nothing showed for sure that second-wave clones peaking on day 37 were SARS-CoV-2 specific. Researchers found some responding clones in pre-infection memory, a sign that cross-reactive memory joined.

Trimming removed 11 bases from V and 3 bases from J, with 14 bases in between. Germline V lookup: CDR1 ENHRY, CDR2 SYGVKD. This CDR3 has 13 amino acids. Sequences were obtained from PBMCs or a T cell subset sorted from them (not recorded which). The chain couples TRBV10-3 to TRBJ1-5; D is ambiguous. The receptor comes from an adult woman who had mild COVID-19 (a few samples of this study predate the infection). Cell type and time point are not known. CDR3 sequence: CAASEGSNQPQHF. CDR3 DNA sequence: TGTGCCGCCTCGGAGGGCTCCAATCAGCCCCAGCATTTT.